This T cell receptor (beta chain) was captured in a study of shared clonotypes between healthy human individuals. Overall study findings and caveats: Generation probabilities were higher for clonotypes shared across all four sorted-subset donors than for unshared ones. It was only blood that was sampled, and tissue repertoires likely differ.

Method: immunoSEQ multiplex PCR; TCRdb's copy keeps in-frame clones and lacks some. Of fewer than 350,000 clones detected, roughly 84% appear once; the ten largest clones hold about 16%. This clone was recorded once. The antigen is undetermined. Trimming pared 2 bases from V and 0 bases from J, leaving 8 bases between. The CDR3 sequence is 14 residues long. Germline values: CDR1 SNHLY, CDR2 FYNNEI. The donors, all of them Caucasian adults, lived in Nashville, Tennessee. The clonotype comes from a man between 18 and 29 years old in good health. Sequencing was performed on memory CD8+ T cells sorted from blood. Subset meaning: CD45RO+ cells pooled with CCR7-negative TemRA cells. The V gene is TRBV2, the J gene TRBJ2-7, with no clear D. This CDR3 reads CASSEPRVSYEQYF. The CDR3 DNA follows: TGTGCCAGCAGTGAACCCAGAGTCTCCTACGAGCAGTACTTC.